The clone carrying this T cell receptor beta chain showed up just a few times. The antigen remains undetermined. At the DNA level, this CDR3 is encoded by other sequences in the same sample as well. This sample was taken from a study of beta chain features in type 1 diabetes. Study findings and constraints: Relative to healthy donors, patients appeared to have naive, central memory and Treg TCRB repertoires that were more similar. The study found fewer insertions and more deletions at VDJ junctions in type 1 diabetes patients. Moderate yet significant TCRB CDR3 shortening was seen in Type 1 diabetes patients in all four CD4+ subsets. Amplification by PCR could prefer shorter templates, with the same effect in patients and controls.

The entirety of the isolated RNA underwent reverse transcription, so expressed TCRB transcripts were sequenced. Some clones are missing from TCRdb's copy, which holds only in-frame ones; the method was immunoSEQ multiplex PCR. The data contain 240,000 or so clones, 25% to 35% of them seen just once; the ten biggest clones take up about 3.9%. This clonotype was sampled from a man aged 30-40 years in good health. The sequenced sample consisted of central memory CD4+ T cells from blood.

The CDR3 loop reads CSVARANYGYTF. As DNA, the CDR3 is TGCAGCGTTGCGCGGGCTAACTATGGCTACACCTTC. The chain combines TRBV29-1 with TRBJ1-2; D is uncertain. Trimming stripped 4 bases from V and 0 bases from J, with 6 bases between. This CDR3 is 12 amino acids long. Germline V gene lookup returns CDR1 SQVTM and CDR2 ANQGSEA.